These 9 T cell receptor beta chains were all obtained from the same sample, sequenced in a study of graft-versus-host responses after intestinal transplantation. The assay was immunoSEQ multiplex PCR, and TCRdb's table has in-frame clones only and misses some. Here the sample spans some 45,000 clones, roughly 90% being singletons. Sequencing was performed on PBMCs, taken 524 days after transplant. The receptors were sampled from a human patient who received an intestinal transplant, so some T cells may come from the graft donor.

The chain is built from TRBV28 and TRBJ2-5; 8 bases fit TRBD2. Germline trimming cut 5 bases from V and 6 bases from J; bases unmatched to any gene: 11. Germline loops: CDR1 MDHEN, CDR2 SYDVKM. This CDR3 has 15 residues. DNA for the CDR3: TGTGCCAGCAGTGGAGCGGGAGATAACAAACAGACCCAGTACTTC. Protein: CASSGAGDNKQTQYF.

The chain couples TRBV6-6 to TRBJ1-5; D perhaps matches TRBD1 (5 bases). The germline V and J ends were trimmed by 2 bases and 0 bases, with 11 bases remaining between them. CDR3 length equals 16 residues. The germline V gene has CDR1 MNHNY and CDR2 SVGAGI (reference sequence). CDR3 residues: CASSYPTVSSNQPQHF. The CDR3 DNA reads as TGTGCCAGCAGTTACCCGACAGTTTCTAGCAATCAGCCCCAGCATTTT.

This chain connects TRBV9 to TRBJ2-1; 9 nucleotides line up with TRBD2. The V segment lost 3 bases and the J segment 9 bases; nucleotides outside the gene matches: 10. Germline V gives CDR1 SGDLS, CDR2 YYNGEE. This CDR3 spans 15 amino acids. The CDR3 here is CASSDQAGGGGEQFF. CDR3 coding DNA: TGTGCCAGCAGCGATCAAGCGGGAGGCGGGGGTGAGCAGTTCTTC.

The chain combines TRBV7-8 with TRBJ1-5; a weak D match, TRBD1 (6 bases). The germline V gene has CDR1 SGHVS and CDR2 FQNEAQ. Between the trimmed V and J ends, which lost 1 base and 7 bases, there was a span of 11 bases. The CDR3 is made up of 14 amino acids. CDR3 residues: CASSLEGGAQPQHF. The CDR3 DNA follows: TGTGCCAGCAGCTTAGAGGGGGGTGCCCAGCCCCAGCATTTT.

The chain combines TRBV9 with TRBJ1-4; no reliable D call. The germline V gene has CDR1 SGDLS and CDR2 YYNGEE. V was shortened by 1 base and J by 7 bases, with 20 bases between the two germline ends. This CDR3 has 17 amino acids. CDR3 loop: CASSVNEVLIGSEKLFF. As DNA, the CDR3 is TGTGCCAGCAGCGTAAACGAGGTTTTGATTGGTAGTGAAAAACTGTTTTTT. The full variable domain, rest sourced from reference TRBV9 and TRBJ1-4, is DSGVTQTPKHLITATGQRVTLRCSPRSGDLSVYWYQQSLDQGLQFLIQYYNGEERAKGNILERFSAQQFPDLHSELNLSSLELGDSALYFCASSVNEVLIGSEKLFFGSGTQLSVL.

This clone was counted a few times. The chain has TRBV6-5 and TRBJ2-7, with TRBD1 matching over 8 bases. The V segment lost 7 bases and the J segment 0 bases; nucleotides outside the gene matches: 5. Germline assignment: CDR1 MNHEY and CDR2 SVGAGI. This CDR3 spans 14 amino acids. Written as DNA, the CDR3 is TGTGCCAGCAAGGGACAGGCCAGCTCCTACGAGCAGTACTTC. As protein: CASKGQASSYEQYF.

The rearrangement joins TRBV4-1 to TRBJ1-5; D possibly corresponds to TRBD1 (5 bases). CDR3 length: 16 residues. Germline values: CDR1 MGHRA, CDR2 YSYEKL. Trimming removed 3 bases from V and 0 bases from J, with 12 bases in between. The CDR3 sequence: CASSQPDRYSNQPQHF. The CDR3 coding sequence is TGCGCCAGCAGCCAGCCTGACAGATATAGCAATCAGCCCCAGCATTTT.

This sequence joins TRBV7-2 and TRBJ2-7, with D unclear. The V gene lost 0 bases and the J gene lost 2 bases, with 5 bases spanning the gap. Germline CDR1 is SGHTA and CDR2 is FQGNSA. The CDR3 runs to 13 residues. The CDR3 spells CASSLAPAYEQYF. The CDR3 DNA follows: TGTGCCAGCAGCTTAGCCCCAGCCTACGAGCAGTACTTC.

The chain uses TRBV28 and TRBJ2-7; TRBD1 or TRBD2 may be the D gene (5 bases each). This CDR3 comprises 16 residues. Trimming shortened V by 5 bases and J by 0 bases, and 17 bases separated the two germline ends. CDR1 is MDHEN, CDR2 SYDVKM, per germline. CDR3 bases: TGTGCCAGCAGTACACGGGACGCTTCCCTCTCCTACGAGCAGTACTTC. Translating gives CASSTRDASLSYEQYF.